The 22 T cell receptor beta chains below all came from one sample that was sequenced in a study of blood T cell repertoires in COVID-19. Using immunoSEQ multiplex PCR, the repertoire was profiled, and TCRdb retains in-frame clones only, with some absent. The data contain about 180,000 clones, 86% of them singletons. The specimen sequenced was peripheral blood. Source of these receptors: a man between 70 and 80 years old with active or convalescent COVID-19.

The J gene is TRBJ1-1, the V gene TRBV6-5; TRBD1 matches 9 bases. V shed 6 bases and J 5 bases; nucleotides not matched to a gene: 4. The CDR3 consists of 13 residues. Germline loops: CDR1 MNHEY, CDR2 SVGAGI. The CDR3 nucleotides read TGTGCCAGCAGGGACAGGGGAGGTACTGAAGCTTTCTTT. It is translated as CASRDRGGTEAFF.

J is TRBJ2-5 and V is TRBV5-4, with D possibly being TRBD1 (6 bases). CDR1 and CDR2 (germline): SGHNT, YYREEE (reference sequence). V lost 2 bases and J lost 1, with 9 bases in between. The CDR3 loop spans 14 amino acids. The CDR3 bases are TGTGCCAGCAGCTTAGGACAGACCCAAGAGACCCAGTACTTC. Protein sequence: CASSLGQTQETQYF.

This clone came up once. As DNA, the CDR3 is TGTGCCACCAGCAGAGATCTTGGCAGGGCCAACACTGAAGCTTTCTTT. The encoded protein is CATSRDLGRANTEAFF. The chain carries TRBV15 and TRBJ1-1; tentative D call: TRBD1 (5 bases). The CDR3 length is 16 residues. Germline CDR1 is LNHNV and CDR2 is YYDKDF (reference sequence). V lost 0 bases and J lost 2, with 13 bases in between.

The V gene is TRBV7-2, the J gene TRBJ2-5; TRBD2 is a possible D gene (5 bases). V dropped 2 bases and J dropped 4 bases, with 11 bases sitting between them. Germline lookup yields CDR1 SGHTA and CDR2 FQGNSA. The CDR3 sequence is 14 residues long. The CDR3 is CASSLYGVGETQYF. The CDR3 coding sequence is TGTGCCAGCAGCTTATACGGGGTGGGAGAGACCCAGTACTTC.

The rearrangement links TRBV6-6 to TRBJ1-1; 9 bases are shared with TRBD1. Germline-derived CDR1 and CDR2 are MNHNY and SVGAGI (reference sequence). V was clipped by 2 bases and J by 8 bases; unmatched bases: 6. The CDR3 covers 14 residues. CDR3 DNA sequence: TGTGCCAGCAGTTACCACGGAGGACAGGGGGAAGCTTTCTTT. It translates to CASSYHGGQGEAFF.

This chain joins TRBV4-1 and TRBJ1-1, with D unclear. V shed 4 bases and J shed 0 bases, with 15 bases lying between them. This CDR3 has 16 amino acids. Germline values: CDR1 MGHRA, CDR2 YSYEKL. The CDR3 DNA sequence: TGCGCCAGCAGCCCCGCCAGGAGGAACCTGAACACTGAAGCTTTCTTT. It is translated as CASSPARRNLNTEAFF.

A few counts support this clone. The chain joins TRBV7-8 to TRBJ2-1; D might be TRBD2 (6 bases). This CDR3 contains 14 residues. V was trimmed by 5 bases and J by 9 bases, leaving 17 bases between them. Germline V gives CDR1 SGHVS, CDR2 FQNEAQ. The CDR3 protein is CASSLREVGGEQFF. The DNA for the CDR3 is TGTGCCAGCAGCCTCCGGGAAGTGGGGGGTGAGCAGTTCTTC.

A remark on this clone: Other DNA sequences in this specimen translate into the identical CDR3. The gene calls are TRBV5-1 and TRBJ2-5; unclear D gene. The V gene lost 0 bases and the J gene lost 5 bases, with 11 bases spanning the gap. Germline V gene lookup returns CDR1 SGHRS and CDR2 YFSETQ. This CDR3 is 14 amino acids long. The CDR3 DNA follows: TGCGCCAGCAGCTTGGACGGCAGCGCGGAGACCCAGTACTTC. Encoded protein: CASSLDGSAETQYF.

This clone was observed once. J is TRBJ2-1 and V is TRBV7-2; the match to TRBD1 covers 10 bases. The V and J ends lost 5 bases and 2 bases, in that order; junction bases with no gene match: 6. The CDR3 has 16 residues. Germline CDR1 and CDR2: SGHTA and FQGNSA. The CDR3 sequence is CASSQTGTGAYNEQFF. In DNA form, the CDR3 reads TGTGCCAGCAGCCAGACCGGGACAGGGGCCTACAATGAGCAGTTCTTC.

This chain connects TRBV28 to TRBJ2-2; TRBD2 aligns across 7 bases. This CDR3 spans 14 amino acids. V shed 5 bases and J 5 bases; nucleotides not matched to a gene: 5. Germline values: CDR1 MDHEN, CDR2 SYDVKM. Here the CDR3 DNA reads TGTGCCAGCAGTCAACCCGGGGGGACCGGGGAGCTGTTTTTT. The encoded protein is CASSQPGGTGELFF.

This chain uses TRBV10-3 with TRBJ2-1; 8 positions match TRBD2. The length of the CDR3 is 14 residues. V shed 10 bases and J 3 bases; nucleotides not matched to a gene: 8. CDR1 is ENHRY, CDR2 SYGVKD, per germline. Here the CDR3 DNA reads TGTGCCACCCAGGGGAGCGGGGGCTACAATGAGCAGTTCTTC. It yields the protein CATQGSGGYNEQFF.

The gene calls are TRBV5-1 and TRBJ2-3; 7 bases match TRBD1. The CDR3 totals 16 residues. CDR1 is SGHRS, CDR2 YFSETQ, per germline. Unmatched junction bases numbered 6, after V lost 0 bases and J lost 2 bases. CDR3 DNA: TGCGCCAGCAGCTTGGTAGCAGGGGGTGTCACAGATACGCAGTATTTT. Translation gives CASSLVAGGVTDTQYF.

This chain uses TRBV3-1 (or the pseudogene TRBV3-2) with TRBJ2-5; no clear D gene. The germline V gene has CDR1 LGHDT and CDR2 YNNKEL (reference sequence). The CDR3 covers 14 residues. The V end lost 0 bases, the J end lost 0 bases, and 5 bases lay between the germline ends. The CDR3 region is CASSQESYQETQYF. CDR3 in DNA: TGTGCCAGCAGCCAAGAATCGTACCAAGAGACCCAGTACTTC.

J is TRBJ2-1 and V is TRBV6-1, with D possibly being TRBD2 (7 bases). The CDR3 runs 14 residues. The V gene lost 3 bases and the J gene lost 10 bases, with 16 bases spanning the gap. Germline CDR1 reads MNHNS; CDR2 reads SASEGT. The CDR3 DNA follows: TGTGCCAGCAGTGACGACACGTGGGGGGGCGAGCAGTTCTTC. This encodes CASSDDTWGGEQFF.

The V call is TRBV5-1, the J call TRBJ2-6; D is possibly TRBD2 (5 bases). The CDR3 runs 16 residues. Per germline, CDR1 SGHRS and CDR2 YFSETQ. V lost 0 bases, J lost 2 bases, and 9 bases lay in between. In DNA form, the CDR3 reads TGCGCCAGCAGCTTGGCCGGGGAGCCTGGGGCCAACGTCCTGACTTTC. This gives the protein CASSLAGEPGANVLTF.

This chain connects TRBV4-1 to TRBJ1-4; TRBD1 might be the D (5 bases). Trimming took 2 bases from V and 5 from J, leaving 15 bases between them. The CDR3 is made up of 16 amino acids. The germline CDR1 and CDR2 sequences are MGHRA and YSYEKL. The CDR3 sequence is CASSQTRRGGNEKLFF. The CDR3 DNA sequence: TGCGCCAGCAGCCAAACGCGGAGGGGCGGGAATGAAAAACTGTTTTTT.

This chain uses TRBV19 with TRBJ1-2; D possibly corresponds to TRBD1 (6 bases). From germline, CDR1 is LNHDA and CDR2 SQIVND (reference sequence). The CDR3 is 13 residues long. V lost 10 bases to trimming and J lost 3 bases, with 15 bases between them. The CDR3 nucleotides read TGTGCCACCAGGGGTGGAGGCTACTATGGCTACACCTTC. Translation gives CATRGGGYYGYTF.

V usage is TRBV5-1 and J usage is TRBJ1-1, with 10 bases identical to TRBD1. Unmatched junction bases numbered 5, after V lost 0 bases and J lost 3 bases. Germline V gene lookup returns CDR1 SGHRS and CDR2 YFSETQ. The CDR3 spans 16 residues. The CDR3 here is CASSLGDRGLHTEAFF. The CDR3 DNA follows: TGCGCCAGCAGCTTGGGGGACAGGGGCCTCCACACTGAAGCTTTCTTT.

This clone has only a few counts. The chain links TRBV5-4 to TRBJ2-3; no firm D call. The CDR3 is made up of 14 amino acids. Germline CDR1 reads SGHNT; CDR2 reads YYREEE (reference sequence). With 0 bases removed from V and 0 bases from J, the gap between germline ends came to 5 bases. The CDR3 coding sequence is TGTGCCAGCAGCTTGGCAGGTAGCACAGATACGCAGTATTTT. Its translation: CASSLAGSTDTQYF.

Written as DNA, the CDR3 is TGTGCCAGCAGTTCGGACTTAAAAGGGGGCGATGAGCAGTTCTTC. Protein product: CASSSDLKGGDEQFF. J is TRBJ2-1 and V is TRBV28; 7 bases fit TRBD1. Germline V gene lookup returns CDR1 MDHEN and CDR2 SYDVKM. The ends lost 4 bases at V and 8 bases at J; junction bases unmatched: 11. The length of the CDR3 is 15 residues.

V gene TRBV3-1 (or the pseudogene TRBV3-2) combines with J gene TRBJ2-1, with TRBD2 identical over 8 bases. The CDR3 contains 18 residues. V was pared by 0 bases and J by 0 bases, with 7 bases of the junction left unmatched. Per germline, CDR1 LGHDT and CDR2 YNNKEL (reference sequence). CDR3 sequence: CASSQERGGGSSYNEQFF. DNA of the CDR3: TGTGCCAGCAGCCAAGAACGGGGCGGGGGGAGCTCCTACAATGAGCAGTTCTTC.

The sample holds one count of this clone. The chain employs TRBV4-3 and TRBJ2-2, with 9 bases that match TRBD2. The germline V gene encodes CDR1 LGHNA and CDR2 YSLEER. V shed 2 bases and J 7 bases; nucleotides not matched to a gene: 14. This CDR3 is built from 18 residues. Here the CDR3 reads CASSQRISSGAFDGELFF. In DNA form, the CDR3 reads TGCGCCAGCAGCCAAAGAATTTCTAGCGGGGCCTTCGACGGGGAGCTGTTTTTT.